The 17 T cell receptor beta chains below all came from one sample that was sequenced in a study of regulatory T cells in long-lasting Graves disease. Arm-PCR of CDR3 regions and iRepertoire HTBI primers were used to build TCR beta libraries. A single record per CDR3 protein comes from TCRdb applying MiXCR to the multiplex PCR reads. Seen here are over 650,000 distinct CDR3 sequences, 25% to 35% observed once, and the top ten hold about two fifths. Time point indicated: persistent/refractory GD, antithyroid drugs over 5 years with positive TRAb. Making the TCR library involved RNA that had been extracted from PBMCs. This specimen was peripheral blood mononuclear cells (PBMCs), taken when the disease was refractory, from a patient treated with antithyroid drugs. These receptors came from a female donor with Graves disease.

This chain connects TRBV15 to TRBJ1-3; 7 nucleotides align to TRBD1. V lost 5 bases to trimming and J lost 0 bases; unmatched junction nucleotides: 4. CDR1 is LNHNV, CDR2 YYDKDF, per germline (reference sequence). The CDR3 sequence is 15 residues long. The CDR3 here is CATSEGQHSGNTIYF. For the CDR3, the DNA is TGTGCCACCAGCGAGGGACAGCACTCTGGAAACACCATATATTTT.

This clonotype was found a few times. This rearrangement joins TRBV10-1 to TRBJ2-7; D ambiguous. With 3 bases removed from V and 6 bases from J, the gap between germline ends came to 12 bases. This CDR3 has 13 amino acids. Germline loops: CDR1 WNHNN, CDR2 SYGVQD (reference sequence). Here the CDR3 reads CASSETKLGEQYF. The CDR3 nucleotides read TGCGCCAGCAGTGAAACCAAGCTTGGCGAGCAGTACTTC.

This sequence joins TRBV6-1 and TRBJ1-1, with a tentative D call TRBD1 (5 bases). Between the trimmed V and J ends, which lost 7 bases and 0 bases, there was a span of 33 bases. Germline V gene sequence: CDR1 MNHNS, CDR2 SASEGT. This CDR3 is 21 amino acids long. The CDR3 here is CASTNGSRFLSRDRMNTEAFF. The CDR3 region has the DNA TGTGCCAGCACCAACGGGAGCAGGTTCCTCAGTCGGGACCGAATGAACACTGAAGCTTTCTTT.

This chain uses TRBV20-1 with TRBJ1-5; TRBD1 aligns across 10 bases. V lost 1 base, J lost 13 bases, and 1 base stayed unmatched. CDR3 length: 11 residues. Germline V gene data show CDR1 as DFQATT and CDR2 as SNEGSKA (reference sequence). The CDR3 DNA reads TGCAGTGCTAGAGCGGGACAGGGGCAGCATTTT. It yields the protein CSARAGQGQHF.

This clonotype was counted only a few times. V is TRBV19 and J is TRBJ1-1, with 7 bases fitting TRBD1. This CDR3 has 15 residues. The V gene's germline CDR1 is LNHDA and CDR2 SQIVND (reference sequence). The ends lost 4 bases at V and 4 bases at J; junction bases unmatched: 9. CDR3 DNA: TGTGCCAGTAGTAGCCCGAGGGGGCGCTTCACTGAAGCTTTCTTT. Protein sequence: CASSSPRGRFTEAFF.

This sequence joins TRBV10-3 and TRBJ2-7; 7 nucleotides agree with TRBD2. V gave up 6 bases and J gave up 4 bases; unmatched junction bases: 6. Germline lookup yields CDR1 ENHRY and CDR2 SYGVKD. This CDR3 comprises 13 residues. CDR3 nucleotides: TGTGCCATCAGCGGACTAGGTTCTTACGAGCAGTACTTC. Translation: CAISGLGSYEQYF.

This clonotype has a handful of counts. The V gene is TRBV12-3 or TRBV12-4, the J gene TRBJ2-7, with 9 bases matching TRBD1. The V gene end was trimmed by 6 bases and the J gene end by 0 bases; junction bases not matched to a gene: 3. CDR3 length: 14 residues. This CDR3 is CASRDRGVSYEQYF. CDR3 coding DNA: TGTGCCAGCAGGGACAGGGGCGTCTCCTACGAGCAGTACTTC.

This chain links TRBV9 with TRBJ1-1; a weak D match, TRBD1 (6 bases). V was pared by 0 bases and J by 1 base, with 10 bases between. This CDR3 comprises 15 residues. CDR1 and CDR2 from the germline V gene are SGDLS and YYNGEE. This CDR3 is CASSVEGGSNTEAFF. The CDR3 nucleotides read TGTGCCAGCAGCGTAGAGGGGGGTTCGAACACTGAAGCTTTCTTT.

The chain employs TRBV5-1 and TRBJ2-7; the D gene is possibly TRBD2 (7 bases). The germline gives CDR1 SGHRS, CDR2 YFSETQ. This CDR3 is built from 14 residues. V gave up 4 bases and J gave up 1 base, with 12 bases separating them. CDR3 bases: TGCGCCAGCAGCCGGGGGGCCAGATCCTACGAGCAGTACTTC. It translates to CASSRGARSYEQYF. The full variable domain, rest sourced from reference TRBV5-1 and TRBJ2-7, is KAGVTQTPRYLIKTRGQQVTLSCSPISGHRSVSWYQQTPGQGLQFLFEYFSETQRNKGNFPGRFSGRQFSNSRSEMNVSTLELGDSALYLCASSRGARSYEQYFGPGTRLTVT.

The table lists this clonotype with a few counts. This chain joins TRBV6-2 or TRBV6-3 and TRBJ1-4; D is possibly TRBD1 (5 bases). This CDR3 comprises 16 residues. V lost 2 bases and J 4 bases, leaving 14 bases between the germline ends. Germline V gives CDR1 MNHEY, CDR2 SVGEGT. CDR3 sequence: CASSYNLPGVNEKLFF. The CDR3 DNA is TGTGCCAGCAGTTACAATTTACCGGGGGTTAATGAAAAACTGTTTTTT.

V gene TRBV15 combines with J gene TRBJ1-5, with D perhaps TRBD1 (6 bases). Germline-derived CDR1 and CDR2 are LNHNV and YYDKDF (reference sequence). The CDR3 extends over 14 amino acids. Trimming took off 5 bases at V and 6 bases at J, with 14 bases between the two ends. This CDR3 reads CATSGGLRGQPQHF. The CDR3 DNA is TGTGCCACCAGCGGGGGACTCAGGGGTCAGCCCCAGCATTTT.

V and J are TRBV15 and TRBJ1-2, with D possibly matching TRBD1 (5 bases). V shed 3 bases and J shed 6 bases, with 17 bases lying between them. Germline V gene sequence: CDR1 LNHNV, CDR2 YYDKDF (reference sequence). This CDR3 is built from 15 residues. CDR3 bases: TGTGCCACCAGCAGCATAAGGGGTTCGAGCGATGGCTACACCTTC. Translated, it gives CATSSIRGSSDGYTF.

There are many counts of this clonotype. This chain connects TRBV6-1 to TRBJ2-7; perhaps TRBD2 as D (6 bases). V lost 11 bases and J 0 bases, leaving 11 bases between the germline ends. The CDR3 length is 12 residues. Germline V gene sequence: CDR1 MNHNS, CDR2 SASEGT. CDR3: CAHGGNSYEQYF. The CDR3 DNA is TGTGCCCACGGAGGGAACTCCTACGAGCAGTACTTC.

This clonotype was recorded a few times. The chain couples TRBV9 to TRBJ1-2; 8 nucleotides agree with TRBD1. This CDR3 region has 15 residues. V dropped 4 bases and J dropped 7; count of bases not matched to a gene: 12. Germline lookup yields CDR1 SGDLS and CDR2 YYNGEE. DNA for the CDR3: TGTGCCAGCAGCCAAGAAAACCAGGGGGCATTTGGCTACACCTTC. It translates to CASSQENQGAFGYTF.

This clonotype was picked up many times. This sequence joins TRBV27 and TRBJ2-5; D unresolved. The CDR3 is made up of 15 amino acids. Germline CDR1 reads MNHEY; CDR2 reads SMNVEV (reference sequence). The V and J ends lost 5 bases and 2 bases respectively, with 15 bases between them. CDR3 coding DNA: TGTGCCAGCAGTCCGGCATGGGCTAGACAAGAGACCCAGTACTTC. It encodes CASSPAWARQETQYF.

This rearrangement joins TRBV20-1 to TRBJ2-1; D not resolved. The CDR3 extends over 11 amino acids. CDR1 is DFQATT, CDR2 SNEGSKA, per germline (reference sequence). V was cut by 6 bases and J by 4 bases, with 7 bases left in between. CDR3 protein: CSAGPYNEQFF. The CDR3 nucleotides read TGCAGTGCCGGCCCATACAATGAGCAGTTCTTC.

This clonotype was found a few times. The chain has TRBV12-3 or TRBV12-4 and TRBJ2-2; D gene uncertain. V was clipped by 2 bases and J by 1 base, with 8 bases between them. The CDR3 covers 15 residues. The CDR3 DNA reads as TGTGCCAGCAGTTTATATCCAGGGAACACCGGGGAGCTGTTTTTT. This encodes CASSLYPGNTGELFF.